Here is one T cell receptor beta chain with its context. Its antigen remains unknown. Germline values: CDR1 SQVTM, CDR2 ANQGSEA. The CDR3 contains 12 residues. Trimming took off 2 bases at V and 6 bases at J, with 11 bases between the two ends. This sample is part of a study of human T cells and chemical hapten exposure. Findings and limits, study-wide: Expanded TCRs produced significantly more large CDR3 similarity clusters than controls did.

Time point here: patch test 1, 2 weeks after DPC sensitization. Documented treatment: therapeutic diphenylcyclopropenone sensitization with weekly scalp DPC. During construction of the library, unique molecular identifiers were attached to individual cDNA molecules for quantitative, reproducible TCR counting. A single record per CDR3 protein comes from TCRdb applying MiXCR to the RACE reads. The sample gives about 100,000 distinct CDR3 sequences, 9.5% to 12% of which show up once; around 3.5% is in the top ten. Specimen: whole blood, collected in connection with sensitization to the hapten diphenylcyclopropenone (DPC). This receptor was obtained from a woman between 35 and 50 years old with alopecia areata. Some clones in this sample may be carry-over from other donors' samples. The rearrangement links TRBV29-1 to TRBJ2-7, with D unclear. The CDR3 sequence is CSVERLDLEQYF. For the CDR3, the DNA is TGCAGCGTTGAAAGGCTAGACCTCGAGCAGTACTTC.